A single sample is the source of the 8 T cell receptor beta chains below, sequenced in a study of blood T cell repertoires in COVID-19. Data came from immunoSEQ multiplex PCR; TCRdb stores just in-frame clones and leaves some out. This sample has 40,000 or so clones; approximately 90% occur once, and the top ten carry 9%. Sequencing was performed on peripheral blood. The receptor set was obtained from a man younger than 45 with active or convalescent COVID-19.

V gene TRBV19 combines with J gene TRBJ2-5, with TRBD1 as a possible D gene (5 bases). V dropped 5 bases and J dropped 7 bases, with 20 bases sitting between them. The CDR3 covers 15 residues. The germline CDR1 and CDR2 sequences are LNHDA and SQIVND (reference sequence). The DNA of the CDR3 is TGTGCCAGTAGTCCCCAGACAGCCGGTTTCGGGACCCAGTACTTC. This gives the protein CASSPQTAGFGTQYF.

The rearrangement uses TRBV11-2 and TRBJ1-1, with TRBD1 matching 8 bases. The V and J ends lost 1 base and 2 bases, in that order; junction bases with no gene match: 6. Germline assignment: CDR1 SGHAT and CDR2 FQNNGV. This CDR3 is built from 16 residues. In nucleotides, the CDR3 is TGTGCCAGCAGCTTAGTCAGGGGGCTTAGTAACACTGAAGCTTTCTTT. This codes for CASSLVRGLSNTEAFF.

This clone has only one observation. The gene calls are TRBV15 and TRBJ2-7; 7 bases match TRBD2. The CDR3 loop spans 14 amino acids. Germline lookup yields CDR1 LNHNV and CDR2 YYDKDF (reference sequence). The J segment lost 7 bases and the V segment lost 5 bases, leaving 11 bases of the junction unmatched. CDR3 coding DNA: TGTGCCACCAGCCCATGGGGCGGGGGTCTGGAGCAGTACTTC. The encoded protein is CATSPWGGGLEQYF.

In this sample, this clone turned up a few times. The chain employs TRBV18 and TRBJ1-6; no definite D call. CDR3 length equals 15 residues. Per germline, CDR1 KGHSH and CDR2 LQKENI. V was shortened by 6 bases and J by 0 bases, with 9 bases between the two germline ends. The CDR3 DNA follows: TGTGCCAGCTCCTCGGAGAGCTCCTATAATTCACCCCTCCACTTT. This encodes CASSSESSYNSPLHF.

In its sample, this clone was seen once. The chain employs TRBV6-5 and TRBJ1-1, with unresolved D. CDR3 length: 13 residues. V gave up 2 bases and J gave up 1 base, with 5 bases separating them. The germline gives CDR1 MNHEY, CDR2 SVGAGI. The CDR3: CASSYEGNTEAFF. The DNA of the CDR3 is TGTGCCAGCAGTTACGAGGGGAACACTGAAGCTTTCTTT.

The CDR3 here is CASSIRAGPTRSEAFF. CDR3 in DNA: TGTGCCAGTAGTATAAGGGCGGGACCCACTCGATCTGAAGCTTTCTTT. The gene calls are TRBV19 and TRBJ1-1; TRBD1 is a possible D gene (5 bases). The CDR3 runs 16 residues. Germline V lookup: CDR1 LNHDA, CDR2 SQIVND (reference sequence). The V end lost 2 bases, the J end lost 6 bases, and 19 bases lay between the germline ends. The variable domain in full, with the rest retrieved from reference TRBV19 and TRBJ1-1, is DGGITQSPKYLFRKEGQNVTLSCEQNLNHDAMYWYRQDPGQGLRLIYYSQIVNDFQKGDIAEGYSVSREKKESFPLTVTSAQKNPTAFYLCASSIRAGPTRSEAFFGQGTRLTVV.

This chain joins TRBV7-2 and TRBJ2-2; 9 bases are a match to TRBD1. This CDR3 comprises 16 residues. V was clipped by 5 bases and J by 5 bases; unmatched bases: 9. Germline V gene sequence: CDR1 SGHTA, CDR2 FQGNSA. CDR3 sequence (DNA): TGTGCCAGCAGCCCCCAAGCACAGGGGGCGACCGGGGAGCTGTTTTTT. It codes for CASSPQAQGATGELFF.

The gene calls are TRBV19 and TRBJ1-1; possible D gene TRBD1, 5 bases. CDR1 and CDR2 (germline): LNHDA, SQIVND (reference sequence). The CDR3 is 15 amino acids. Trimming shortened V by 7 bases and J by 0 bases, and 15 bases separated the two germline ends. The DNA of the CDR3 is TGTGCCAGTACCCTCGGGGGTTTCATGAACACTGAAGCTTTCTTT. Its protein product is CASTLGGFMNTEAFF.